One sample yielded the 10 T cell receptor beta chains listed below, sequenced in a study of blood T cell repertoires in COVID-19. TCRdb keeps only in-frame clones here, not all; method: immunoSEQ multiplex PCR. The sample lists 350,000 to 400,000 clones; around 89% were seen once. Sequences were obtained from PBMCs or T cells enriched from blood (not recorded which). These receptors came from a man between 18 and 29 years old who had recovered from COVID-19.

The chain recombines TRBV24-1 with TRBJ2-7; 9 bases are a match to TRBD2. CDR1 is KGHDR and CDR2 is SFDVKD in the germline V gene. Trimming at V came to 2 bases and at J to 0 bases, leaving 10 bases not matched to a gene. The CDR3 loop spans 18 amino acids. CDR3 nucleotide sequence: TGTGCCACCAGTGATTCTCGCCCTAGCGGGAAGAGCTCCTACGAGCAGTACTTC. The encoded protein is CATSDSRPSGKSSYEQYF.

This rearrangement joins TRBV6-5 to TRBJ1-2; 9 nucleotides agree with TRBD1. Germline values: CDR1 MNHEY, CDR2 SVGAGI. With 6 bases clipped from V and 7 bases from J, the junction kept 9 bases outside the gene matches. The CDR3 extends over 14 amino acids. CDR3 residues: CASRISTGGGGYTF. DNA of the CDR3: TGTGCCAGCAGGATTTCGACAGGGGGAGGTGGCTACACCTTC.

In DNA form, the CDR3 reads TGTGCCAGCAGCTCCCTCCTAGCGGGGAACACCGGGGAGCTGTTTTTT. Translating gives CASSSLLAGNTGELFF. The V gene is TRBV9, the J gene TRBJ2-2; the match to TRBD2 covers 8 bases. Germline values: CDR1 SGDLS, CDR2 YYNGEE. The length of the CDR3 is 16 residues. Trimming removed 4 bases from V and 1 base from J; junction bases left unmatched: 6.

J is TRBJ1-6 and V is TRBV7-2; 7 positions agree with TRBD1. The CDR3 length is 15 residues. Germline CDR1 and CDR2: SGHTA and FQGNSA. V trimming: 6 bases; J trimming: 6 bases; junction bases outside the gene matches: 8. This chain's CDR3 is CASRPRTGVNSPLHF. The CDR3 nucleotides are TGTGCCAGCAGACCTCGCACAGGGGTTAATTCACCCCTCCACTTT.

The rearrangement uses TRBV2 and TRBJ2-4, with D perhaps TRBD2 (5 bases). V was shortened by 5 bases and J by 9 bases, with 11 bases between the two germline ends. Germline CDR1 and CDR2: SNHLY and FYNNEI. This CDR3 spans 12 amino acids. CDR3 in DNA: TGTGCCAGCAGTAGAGGGAAGGGCATTCAGTACTTC. It specifies CASSRGKGIQYF.

The chain combines TRBV27 with TRBJ1-2; TRBD1 is a possible D gene (6 bases). This CDR3 is 13 amino acids long. In germline, CDR1 is MNHEY, CDR2 SMNVEV (reference sequence). V was cut by 4 bases and J by 7 bases, with 13 bases left in between. The CDR3 here is CASSSNRVFGYTF. The CDR3 DNA sequence: TGTGCCAGCAGTTCAAACAGGGTTTTTGGCTACACCTTC.

As regards this clone: Other nucleotide sequences from this sample produce the same CDR3. The gene calls are TRBV5-6 and TRBJ2-7, with D maybe TRBD1 (6 bases). This CDR3 has 12 amino acids. Between the trimmed V and J ends, which lost 4 bases and 3 bases, there was a span of 8 bases. Germline V CDR1 and CDR2: SGHDT, YYEEEE. The CDR3 nucleotides read TGTGCCAGCAGCCAACAGGGCTACGAGCAGTACTTC. Its translation: CASSQQGYEQYF.

The gene calls are TRBV3-1 (or the pseudogene TRBV3-2) and TRBJ1-5; 8 bases match TRBD1. This CDR3 is built from 14 residues. V was clipped by 1 base and J by 7 bases; unmatched bases: 3. The germline CDR1 and CDR2 sequences are LGHDT and YNNKEL (reference sequence). CDR3 DNA: TGTGCCAGCAGCCAAGTAAACAGGGGGCAGCCCCAGCATTTT. Its protein product is CASSQVNRGQPQHF.

This clone was seen more than once but under ten times. The rearrangement joins TRBV5-4 to TRBJ2-5; 9 bases are shared with TRBD2. Germline CDR1 reads SGHNT; CDR2 reads YYREEE (reference sequence). J was trimmed by 5 bases and V by 1 base; bases with no gene match: 6. This CDR3 contains 15 residues. The CDR3 coding sequence is TGTGCCAGCAGCTTGAGGCTAGCGGGATACGAGACCCAGTACTTC. This translates into CASSLRLAGYETQYF.

This clone was seen once. The V and J genes are TRBV5-1 and TRBJ2-3; 8 positions agree with TRBD2. The junction had 9 bases not matched to a gene; V was cut back by 3 bases and J by 3 bases. Germline V lookup: CDR1 SGHRS, CDR2 YFSETQ. This CDR3 comprises 16 residues. This chain's CDR3 is CASSSLSSGSTDTQYF. The CDR3 bases are TGCGCCAGCAGCTCCCTGTCCAGCGGGAGTACAGATACGCAGTATTTT.